Listed here is a single TCR beta chain. Its matching antigen is unknown. The CDR3 has 13 residues. Unmatched junction bases numbered 10, after V lost 7 bases and J lost 6 bases. The germline V gene encodes CDR1 GTSNPN and CDR2 SVGIG (reference sequence). This record comes from a study of cytomegalovirus exposure and HLA in healthy donors. Study-wide findings and caveats: It was confirmed in vitro that a few of the CMV-associated chains were specific for CMV antigens. The authors enumerated over 150 TCR beta chains as linked to cytomegalovirus. As was reported, the classifier diagnosed cytomegalovirus status with high specificity and sensitivity.

Sequenced by immunoSEQ multiplex PCR; TCRdb stores in-frame clones only, minus some. Of roughly 330,000 clones in the sample, 87% were seen once. The origin of this receptor is a woman in her 30s in good health and CMV-seropositive. The chain links TRBV30 to TRBJ1-2; 8 nucleotides agree with TRBD1. The specimen sequenced was PBMCs. CDR3: CASSSTGEDGYTF. The CDR3 DNA sequence: TGTGCCTCCTCCTCGACAGGGGAAGATGGCTACACCTTC.